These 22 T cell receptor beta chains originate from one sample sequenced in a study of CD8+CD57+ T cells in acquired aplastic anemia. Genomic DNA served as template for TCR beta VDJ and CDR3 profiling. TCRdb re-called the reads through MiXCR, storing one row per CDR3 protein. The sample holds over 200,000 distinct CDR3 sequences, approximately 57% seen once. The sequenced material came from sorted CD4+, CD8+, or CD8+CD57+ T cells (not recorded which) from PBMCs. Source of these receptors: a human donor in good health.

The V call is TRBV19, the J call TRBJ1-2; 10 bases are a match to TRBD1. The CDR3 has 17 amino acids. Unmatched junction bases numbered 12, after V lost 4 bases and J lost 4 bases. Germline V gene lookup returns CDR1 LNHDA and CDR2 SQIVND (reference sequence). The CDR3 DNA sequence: TGTGCCAGTAGTAAGGACAGGGGGTTCCTTAAAGGCTATGGCTACACCTTC. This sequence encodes CASSKDRGFLKGYGYTF.

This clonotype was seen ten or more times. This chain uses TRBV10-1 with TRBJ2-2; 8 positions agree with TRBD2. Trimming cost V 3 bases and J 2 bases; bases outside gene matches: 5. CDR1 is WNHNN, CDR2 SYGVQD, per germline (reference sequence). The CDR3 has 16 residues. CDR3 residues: CASSDPGGVNTGELFF. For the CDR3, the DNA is TGCGCCAGCAGTGACCCGGGAGGGGTAAACACCGGGGAGCTGTTTTTT.

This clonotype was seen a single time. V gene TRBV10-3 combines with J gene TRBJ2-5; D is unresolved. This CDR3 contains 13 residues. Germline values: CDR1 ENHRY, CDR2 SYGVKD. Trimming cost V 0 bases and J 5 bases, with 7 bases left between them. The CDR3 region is CAISESRAETQYF. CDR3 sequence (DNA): TGTGCCATCAGTGAGTCTAGGGCGGAGACCCAGTACTTC.

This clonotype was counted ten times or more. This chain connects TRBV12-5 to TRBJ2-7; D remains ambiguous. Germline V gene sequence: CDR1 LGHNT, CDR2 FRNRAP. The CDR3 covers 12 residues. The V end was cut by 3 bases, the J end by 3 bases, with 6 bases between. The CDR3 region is CASGLVVYEQYF. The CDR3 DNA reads TGTGCTAGTGGTTTAGTGGTCTACGAGCAGTACTTC. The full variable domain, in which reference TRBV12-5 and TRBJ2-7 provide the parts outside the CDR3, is DARVTQTPRHKVTEMGQEVTMRCQPILGHNTVFWYRQTMMQGLELLAYFRNRAPLDDSGMPKDRFSAEMPDATLATLKIQPSEPRDSAVYFCASGLVVYEQYFGPGTRLTVT.

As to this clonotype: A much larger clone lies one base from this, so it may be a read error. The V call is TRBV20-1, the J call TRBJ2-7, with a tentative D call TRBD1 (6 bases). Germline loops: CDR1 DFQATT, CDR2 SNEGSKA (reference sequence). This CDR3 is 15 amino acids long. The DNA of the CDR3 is TGCAGTGCTAGAGAGGGGGACACTCGCTCCTTCGAGCAGTACTTC. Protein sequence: CSAREGDTRSFEQYF.

The CDR3: CALQGAGAQYF. The DNA for the CDR3 is TGTGCGTTACAGGGGGCAGGGGCACAGTACTTC. V usage is TRBV7-9 and J usage is TRBJ2-5, with 9 bases fitting TRBD1. This CDR3 has 11 residues. The germline V gene encodes CDR1 SEHNR and CDR2 FQNEAQ (reference sequence).

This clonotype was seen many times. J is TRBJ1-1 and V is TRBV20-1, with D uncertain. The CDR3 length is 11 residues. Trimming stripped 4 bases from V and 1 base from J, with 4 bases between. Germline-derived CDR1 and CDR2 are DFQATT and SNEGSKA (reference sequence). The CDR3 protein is CSAMRNTEAFF. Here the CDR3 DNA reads TGCAGTGCTATGAGGAACACTGAAGCTTTCTTT.

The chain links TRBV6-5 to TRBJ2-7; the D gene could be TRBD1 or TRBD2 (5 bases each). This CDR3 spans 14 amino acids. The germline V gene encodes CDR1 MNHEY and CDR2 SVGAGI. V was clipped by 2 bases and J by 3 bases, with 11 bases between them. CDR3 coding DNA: TGTGCCAGCAGTTACGGGACCTATGGCTACGAGCAGTACTTC. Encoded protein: CASSYGTYGYEQYF.

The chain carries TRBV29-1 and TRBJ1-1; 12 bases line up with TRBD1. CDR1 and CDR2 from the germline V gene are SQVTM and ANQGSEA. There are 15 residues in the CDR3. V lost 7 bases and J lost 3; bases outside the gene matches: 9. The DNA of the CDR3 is TGCAGCGGTACTGGGACAGGGGGCGCCGACACTGAAGCTTTCTTT. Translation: CSGTGTGGADTEAFF.

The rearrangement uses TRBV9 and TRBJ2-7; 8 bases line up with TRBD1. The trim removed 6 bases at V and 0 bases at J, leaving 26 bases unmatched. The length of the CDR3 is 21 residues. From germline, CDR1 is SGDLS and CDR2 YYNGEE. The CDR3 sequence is CASNNRGDTGTTKWSSYEQYF. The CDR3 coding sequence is TGTGCCAGCAACAACAGGGGGGACACCGGGACAACAAAATGGAGCTCCTACGAGCAGTACTTC.

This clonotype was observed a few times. Written as DNA, the CDR3 is TGTGCCACCAGTGATGCTGGGGGCACAGATACGCAGTATTTT. This codes for CATSDAGGTDTQYF. The chain combines TRBV24-1 with TRBJ2-3, with D unclear. The ends were cut back, 3 bases at V and 1 base at J, with 7 bases in the middle. Germline V lookup: CDR1 KGHDR, CDR2 SFDVKD. The CDR3 spans 14 residues.

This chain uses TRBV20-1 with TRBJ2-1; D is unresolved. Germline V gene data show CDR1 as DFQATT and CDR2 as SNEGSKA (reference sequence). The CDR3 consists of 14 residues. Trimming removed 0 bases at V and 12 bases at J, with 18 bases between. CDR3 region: CSARDLRQDPGQFF. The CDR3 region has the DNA TGCAGTGCTAGAGATCTAAGGCAGGACCCGGGGCAGTTCTTC.

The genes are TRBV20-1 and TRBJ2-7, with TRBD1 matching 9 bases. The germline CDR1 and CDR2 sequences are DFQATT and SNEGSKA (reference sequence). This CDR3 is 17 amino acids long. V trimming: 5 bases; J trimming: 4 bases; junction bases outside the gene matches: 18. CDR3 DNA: TGCAGTGCTGTAACCGGGACAGGGATCCTAGCTGCTTACGAGCAGTACTTC. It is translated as CSAVTGTGILAAYEQYF.

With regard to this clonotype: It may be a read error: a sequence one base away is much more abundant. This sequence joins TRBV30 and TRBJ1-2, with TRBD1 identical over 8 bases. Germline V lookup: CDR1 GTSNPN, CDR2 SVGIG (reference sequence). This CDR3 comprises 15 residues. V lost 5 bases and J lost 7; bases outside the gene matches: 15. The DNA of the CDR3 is TGTGCCTGGGGTGGATCATTGGACAGGGACTGTGGCTACACCTTC. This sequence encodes CAWGGSLDRDCGYTF.

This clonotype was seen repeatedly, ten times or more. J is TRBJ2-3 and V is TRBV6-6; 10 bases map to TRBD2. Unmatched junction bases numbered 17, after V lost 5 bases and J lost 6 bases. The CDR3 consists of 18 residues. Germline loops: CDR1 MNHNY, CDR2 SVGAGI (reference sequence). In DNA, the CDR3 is TGTGCCAGCAGTCGCTTCTCCCCTAGCGGGAGTCGGGAGGATACGCAGTATTTT. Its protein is CASSRFSPSGSREDTQYF.

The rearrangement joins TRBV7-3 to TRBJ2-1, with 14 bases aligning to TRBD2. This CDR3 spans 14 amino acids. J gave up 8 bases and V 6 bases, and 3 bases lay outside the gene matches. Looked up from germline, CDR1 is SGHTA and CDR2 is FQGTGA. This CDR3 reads CASSGTSGRDEQFF. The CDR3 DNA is TGTGCCAGCAGTGGGACTAGCGGGAGAGATGAGCAGTTCTTC.

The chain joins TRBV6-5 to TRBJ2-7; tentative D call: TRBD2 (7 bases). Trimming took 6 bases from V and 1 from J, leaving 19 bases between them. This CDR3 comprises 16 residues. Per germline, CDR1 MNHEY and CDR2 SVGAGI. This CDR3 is CASSSGTNRTSYEQYF. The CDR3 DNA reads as TGTGCCAGCAGCAGCGGGACAAACCGCACTTCCTACGAGCAGTACTTC.

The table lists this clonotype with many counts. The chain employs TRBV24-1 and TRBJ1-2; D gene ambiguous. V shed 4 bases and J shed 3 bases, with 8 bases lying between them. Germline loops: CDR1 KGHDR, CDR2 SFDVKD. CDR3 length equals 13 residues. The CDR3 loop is CATSDRADYGYTF. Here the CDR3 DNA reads TGTGCCACCAGTGACCGGGCGGACTATGGCTACACCTTC.

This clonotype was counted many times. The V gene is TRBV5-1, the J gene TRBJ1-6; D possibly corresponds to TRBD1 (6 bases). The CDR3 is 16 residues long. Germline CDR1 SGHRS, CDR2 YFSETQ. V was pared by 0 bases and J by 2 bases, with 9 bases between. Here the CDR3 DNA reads TGCGCCAGCAGCTTGGATGGGGGCGCCTATAATTCACCCCTCCACTTT. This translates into CASSLDGGAYNSPLHF.

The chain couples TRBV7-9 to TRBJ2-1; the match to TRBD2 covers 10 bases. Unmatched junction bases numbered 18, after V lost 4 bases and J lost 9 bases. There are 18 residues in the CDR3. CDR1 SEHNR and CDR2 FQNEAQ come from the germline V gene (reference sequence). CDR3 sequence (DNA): TGTGCCAGCAGCTATAGACCGAGTCTAGCGGGAGTGGTTAGTGAGCAGTTCTTC. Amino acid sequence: CASSYRPSLAGVVSEQFF.

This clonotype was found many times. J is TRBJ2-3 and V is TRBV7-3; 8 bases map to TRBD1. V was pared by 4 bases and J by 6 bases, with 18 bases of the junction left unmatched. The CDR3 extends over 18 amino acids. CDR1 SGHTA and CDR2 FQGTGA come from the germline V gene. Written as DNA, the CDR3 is TGTGCCAGCAGCTCCCGGACAGGGAGTAGCACGGCCAGGGATACGCAGTATTTT. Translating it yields CASSSRTGSSTARDTQYF.

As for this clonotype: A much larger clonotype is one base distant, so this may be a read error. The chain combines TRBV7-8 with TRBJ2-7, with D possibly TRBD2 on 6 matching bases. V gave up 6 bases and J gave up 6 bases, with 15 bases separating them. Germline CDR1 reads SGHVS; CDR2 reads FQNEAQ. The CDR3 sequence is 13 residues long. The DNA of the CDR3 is TGTGCCAGCAGTTTGTCCGAGGGAGGCGAGCAGTACTTC. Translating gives CASSLSEGGEQYF.